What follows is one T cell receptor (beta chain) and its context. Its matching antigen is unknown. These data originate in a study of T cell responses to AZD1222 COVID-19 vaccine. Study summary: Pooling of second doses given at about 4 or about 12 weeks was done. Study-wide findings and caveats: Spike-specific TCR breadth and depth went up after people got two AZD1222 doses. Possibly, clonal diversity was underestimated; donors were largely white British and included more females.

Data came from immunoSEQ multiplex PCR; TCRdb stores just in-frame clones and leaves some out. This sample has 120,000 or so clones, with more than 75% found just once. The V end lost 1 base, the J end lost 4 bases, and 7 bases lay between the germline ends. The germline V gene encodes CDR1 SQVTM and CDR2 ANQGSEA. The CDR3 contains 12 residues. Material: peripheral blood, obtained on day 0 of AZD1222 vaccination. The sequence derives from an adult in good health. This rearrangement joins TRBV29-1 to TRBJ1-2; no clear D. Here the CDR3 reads CSVEGSPYGYTF. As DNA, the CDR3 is TGCAGCGTTGAAGGAAGCCCCTATGGCTACACCTTC.